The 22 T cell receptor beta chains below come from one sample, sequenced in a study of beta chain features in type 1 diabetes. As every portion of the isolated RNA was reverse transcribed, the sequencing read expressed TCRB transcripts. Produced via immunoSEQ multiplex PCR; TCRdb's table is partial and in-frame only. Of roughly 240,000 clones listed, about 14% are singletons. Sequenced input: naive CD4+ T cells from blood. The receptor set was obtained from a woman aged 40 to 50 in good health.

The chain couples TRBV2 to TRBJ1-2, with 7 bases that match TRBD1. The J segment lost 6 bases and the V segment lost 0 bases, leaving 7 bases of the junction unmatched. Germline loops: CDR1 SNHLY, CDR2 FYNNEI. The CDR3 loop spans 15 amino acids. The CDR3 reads CASSEAGRGLNGYTF. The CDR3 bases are TGTGCCAGCAGTGAAGCGGGCAGGGGGTTAAATGGCTACACCTTC.

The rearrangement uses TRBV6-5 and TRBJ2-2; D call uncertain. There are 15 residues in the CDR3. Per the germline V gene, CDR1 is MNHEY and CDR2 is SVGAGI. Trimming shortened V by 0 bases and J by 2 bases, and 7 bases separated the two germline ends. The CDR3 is CASSYSSPNTGELFF. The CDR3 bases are TGTGCCAGCAGTTACTCGAGCCCAAACACCGGGGAGCTGTTTTTT.

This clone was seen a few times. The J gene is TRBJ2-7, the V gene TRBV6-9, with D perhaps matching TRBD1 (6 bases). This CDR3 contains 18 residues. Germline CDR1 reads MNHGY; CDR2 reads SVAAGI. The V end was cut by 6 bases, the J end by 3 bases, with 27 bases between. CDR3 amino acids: CASSRDRWRPGILYEQYF. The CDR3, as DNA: TGTGCCAGCAGCCGCGACAGGTGGCGGCCTGGAATCCTCTACGAGCAGTACTTC.

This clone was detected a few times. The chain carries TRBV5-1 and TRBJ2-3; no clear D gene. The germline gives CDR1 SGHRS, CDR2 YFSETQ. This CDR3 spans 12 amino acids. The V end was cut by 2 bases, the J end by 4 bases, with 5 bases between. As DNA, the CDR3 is TGCGCCAGCAGCTTTTCGGCAGATACGCAGTATTTT. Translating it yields CASSFSADTQYF.

CDR3 loop: CASSSIGTVDYEQYF. The CDR3 DNA reads as TGTGCCAGCAGTTCTATAGGGACAGTGGACTACGAGCAGTACTTC. The chain is built from TRBV27 and TRBJ2-7, with 7 bases fitting TRBD1. V dropped 4 bases and J dropped 3; count of bases not matched to a gene: 9. The CDR3 length is 15 residues. In germline, CDR1 is MNHEY, CDR2 SMNVEV (reference sequence).

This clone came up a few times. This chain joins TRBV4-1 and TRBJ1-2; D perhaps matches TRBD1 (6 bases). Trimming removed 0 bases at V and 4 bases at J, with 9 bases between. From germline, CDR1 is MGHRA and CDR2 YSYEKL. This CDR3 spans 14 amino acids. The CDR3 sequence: CASSQENRVYGYTF. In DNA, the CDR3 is TGCGCCAGCAGCCAAGAGAACAGGGTCTATGGCTACACCTTC.

This chain's CDR3 is CASSLTSGTGAEQYF. In DNA form, the CDR3 reads TGTGCCAGCTCACTCACAAGTGGGACAGGGGCCGAGCAGTACTTC. The chain couples TRBV18 to TRBJ2-7; TRBD1 aligns across 10 bases. Germline V lookup: CDR1 KGHSH, CDR2 LQKENI. This CDR3 is built from 15 residues. J lost 6 bases, V lost 4 bases, and 9 bases had no gene match.

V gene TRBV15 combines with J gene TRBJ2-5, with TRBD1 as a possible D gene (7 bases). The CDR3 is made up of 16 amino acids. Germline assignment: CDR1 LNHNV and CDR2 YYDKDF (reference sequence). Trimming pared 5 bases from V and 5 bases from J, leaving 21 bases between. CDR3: CATSDQNRGGGETQYF. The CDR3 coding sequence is TGTGCCACCAGCGACCAGAACAGGGGAGGAGGGGAGACCCAGTACTTC.

As DNA, the CDR3 is TGTGCCAGCTCCCAAACGAACAGTGCCCTCTACGAGCAGTACTTC. Translating gives CASSQTNSALYEQYF. V is TRBV18 and J is TRBJ2-7; D is unclear. This CDR3 is 15 amino acids long. With 6 bases removed from V and 3 bases from J, the gap between germline ends came to 18 bases. Germline V CDR1 and CDR2: KGHSH, LQKENI. The full variable domain, completed using reference TRBV18 and TRBJ2-7, is NAGVMQNPRHLVRRRGQEARLRCSPMKGHSHVYWYRQLPEEGLKFMVYLQKENIIDESGMPKERFSAEFPKEGPSILRIQQVVRGDSAAYFCASSQTNSALYEQYFGPGTRLTVT.

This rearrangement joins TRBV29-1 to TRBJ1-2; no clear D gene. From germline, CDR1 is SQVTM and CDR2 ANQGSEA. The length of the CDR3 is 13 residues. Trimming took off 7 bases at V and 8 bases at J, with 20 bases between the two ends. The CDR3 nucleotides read TGCAGCGCCGTGCGGGGAAACCGGCAAGGCTACACCTTC. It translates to CSAVRGNRQGYTF.

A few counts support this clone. CDR3 in DNA: TGTGCCAGTAGTATCGAGGGTTCCTATGGCTACACCTTC. Amino acid sequence: CASSIEGSYGYTF. V is TRBV19 and J is TRBJ1-2; D unresolved. Germline CDR1 and CDR2: LNHDA and SQIVND (reference sequence). Trimming took 3 bases from V and 4 from J, leaving 9 bases between them. The CDR3 is 13 residues long.

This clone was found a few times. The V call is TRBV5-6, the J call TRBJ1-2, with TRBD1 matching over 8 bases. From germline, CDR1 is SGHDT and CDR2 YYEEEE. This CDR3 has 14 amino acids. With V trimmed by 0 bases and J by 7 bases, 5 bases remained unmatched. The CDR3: CASSLGTGFGGYTF. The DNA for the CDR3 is TGTGCCAGCAGCTTGGGGACAGGGTTTGGTGGCTACACCTTC.

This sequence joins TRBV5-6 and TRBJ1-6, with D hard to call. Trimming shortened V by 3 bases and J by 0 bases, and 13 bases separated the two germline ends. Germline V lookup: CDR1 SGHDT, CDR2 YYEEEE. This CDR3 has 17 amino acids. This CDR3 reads CASSSASSSSYNSPLHF. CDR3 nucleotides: TGTGCCAGCAGCTCCGCCTCTTCTAGCTCCTATAATTCACCCCTCCACTTT.

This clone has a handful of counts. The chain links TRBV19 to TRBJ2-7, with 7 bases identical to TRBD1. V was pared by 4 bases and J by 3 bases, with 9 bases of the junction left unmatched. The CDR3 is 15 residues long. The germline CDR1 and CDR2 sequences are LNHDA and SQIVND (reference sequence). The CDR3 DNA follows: TGTGCCAGTAGTAGACCCGGGACAGAGAACTACGAGCAGTACTTC. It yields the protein CASSRPGTENYEQYF.

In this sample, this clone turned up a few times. The CDR3 loop is CASSLRSYGGYGYTF. In DNA form, the CDR3 reads TGTGCCAGCAGCTTGAGGAGTTACGGCGGCTATGGCTACACCTTC. The V call is TRBV5-6, the J call TRBJ1-2, with no clear D. The V and J ends lost 1 base and 4 bases respectively, with 14 bases between them. The CDR3 totals 15 residues. Looked up from germline, CDR1 is SGHDT and CDR2 is YYEEEE.

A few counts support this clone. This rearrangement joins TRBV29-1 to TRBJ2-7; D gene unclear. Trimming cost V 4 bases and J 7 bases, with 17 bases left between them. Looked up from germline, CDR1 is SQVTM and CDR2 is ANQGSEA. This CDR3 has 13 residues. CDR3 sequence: CSVGRGAGAEQYF. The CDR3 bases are TGCAGCGTTGGCCGAGGAGCTGGTGCTGAGCAGTACTTC.

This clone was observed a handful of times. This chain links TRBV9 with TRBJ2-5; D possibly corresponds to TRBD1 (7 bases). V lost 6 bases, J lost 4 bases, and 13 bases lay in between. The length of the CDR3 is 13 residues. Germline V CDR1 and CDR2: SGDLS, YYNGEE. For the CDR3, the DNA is TGTGCCAGCACACCAGGGGGACTAGAGACCCAGTACTTC. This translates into CASTPGGLETQYF.

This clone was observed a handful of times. CDR3 in DNA: TGTGCCAGCTCAGCAGGGTTAATGAACACTGAAGCTTTCTTT. It translates to CASSAGLMNTEAFF. The chain combines TRBV7-2 with TRBJ1-1; D may be TRBD1 (5 bases). Germline CDR1 and CDR2: SGHTA and FQGNSA. The germline V and J ends were trimmed by 8 bases and 0 bases, with 13 bases remaining between them. This CDR3 spans 14 amino acids.

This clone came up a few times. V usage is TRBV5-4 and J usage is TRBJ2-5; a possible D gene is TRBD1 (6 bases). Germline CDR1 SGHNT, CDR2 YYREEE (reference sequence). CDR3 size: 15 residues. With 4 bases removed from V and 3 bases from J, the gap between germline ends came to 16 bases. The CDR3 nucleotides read TGTGCCAGCAGCCCTATGACAGGTGGAAAAGAGACCCAGTACTTC. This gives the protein CASSPMTGGKETQYF.

The CDR3 nucleotides read TGTGCCAGCAGTGACCGGCTGCCTCGAGGCGAGCAGTACTTC. It is translated as CASSDRLPRGEQYF. The gene calls are TRBV2 and TRBJ2-7; D ambiguous. V was clipped by 3 bases and J by 6 bases, with 15 bases between them. The germline V gene encodes CDR1 SNHLY and CDR2 FYNNEI. The CDR3 contains 14 residues.

For the CDR3, the DNA is TGTGCCAGCGACTTTGGACAGGGCTACGAGCAGTACTTC. Amino acid sequence: CASDFGQGYEQYF. This rearrangement joins TRBV6-5 to TRBJ2-7, with 8 bases fitting TRBD1. The CDR3 has 13 amino acids. V was pared by 8 bases and J by 3 bases, with 6 bases of the junction left unmatched. CDR1 and CDR2 from the germline V gene are MNHEY and SVGAGI.

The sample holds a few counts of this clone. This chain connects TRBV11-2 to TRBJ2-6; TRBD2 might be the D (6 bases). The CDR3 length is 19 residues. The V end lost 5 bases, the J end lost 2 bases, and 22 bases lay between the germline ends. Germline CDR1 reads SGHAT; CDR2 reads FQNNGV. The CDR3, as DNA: TGTGCCAGCAGCACCGATGGGGGGTCGCTCTGGACTGGGGCCAACGTCCTGACTTTC. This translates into CASSTDGGSLWTGANVLTF.